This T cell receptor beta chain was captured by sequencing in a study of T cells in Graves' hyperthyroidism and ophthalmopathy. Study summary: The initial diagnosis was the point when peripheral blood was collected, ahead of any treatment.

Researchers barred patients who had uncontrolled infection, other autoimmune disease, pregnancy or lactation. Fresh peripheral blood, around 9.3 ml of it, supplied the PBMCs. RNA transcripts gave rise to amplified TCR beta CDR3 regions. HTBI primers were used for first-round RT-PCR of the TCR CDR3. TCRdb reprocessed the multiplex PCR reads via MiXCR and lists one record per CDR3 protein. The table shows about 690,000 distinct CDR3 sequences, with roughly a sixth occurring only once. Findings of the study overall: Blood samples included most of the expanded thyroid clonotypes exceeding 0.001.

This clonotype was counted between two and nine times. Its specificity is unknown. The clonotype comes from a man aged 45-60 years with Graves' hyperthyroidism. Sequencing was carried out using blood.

As DNA, the CDR3 is TGCAGTGCTAGTTCTACCGGGACAGGGCTAGTCAGCGAGCAGTACTTC. As protein: CSASSTGTGLVSEQYF. The V gene is TRBV20-1, the J gene TRBJ2-7, with 9 bases aligning to TRBD1. Germline CDR1 and CDR2: DFQATT and SNEGSKA (reference sequence). Trimming at V came to 3 bases and at J to 6 bases, leaving 15 bases not matched to a gene. The CDR3 has 16 amino acids.